A selection of T cell receptor beta chains follows, all from one sample in a study of T-cell memory formation after mild COVID-19. TCRdb itself ran the 5' RACE reads through MiXCR, one entry per CDR3 protein. The table includes around 390,000 distinct CDR3 sequences, roughly 15% detected once. Sample: PBMCs or a T cell subset sorted from them (not recorded which). The receptor set was obtained from a man between 18 and 29 years old who had mild COVID-19 (a few samples of this study predate the infection). Cell type and time point are not known. CDR3s include the opening cysteine and the closing phenylalanine or tryptophan. Each record gives: CDR3 protein, V gene, J gene, D gene. The D gene is left open where the match is weak.

CDR3 protein: CASSQYGDQPQHF
V gene: TRBV7-9
J gene: TRBJ1-5
D gene: NA

CDR3 protein: CASSYSRVNTEAFF
V gene: TRBV6-6
J gene: TRBJ1-1
D gene: NA

CDR3 protein: CSAIRGMGGEPYEQYF
V gene: TRBV20-1
J gene: TRBJ2-7
D gene: NA

CDR3 protein: CASSLAQAGELFF
V gene: TRBV5-1
J gene: TRBJ2-2
D gene: NA

CDR3 protein: CASSLGRKGANYGYTF
V gene: TRBV7-8
J gene: TRBJ1-2
D gene: NA

CDR3 protein: CASSPRDSSTDTQYF
V gene: TRBV18
J gene: TRBJ2-3
D gene: TRBD1

CDR3 protein: CASSPIGDTQYF
V gene: TRBV9
J gene: TRBJ2-3
D gene: NA

CDR3 protein: CASSLLGTGITDTQYF
V gene: TRBV12-3/TRBV12-4
J gene: TRBJ2-3
D gene: TRBD1

CDR3 protein: CASRELGGEKLFF
V gene: TRBV27
J gene: TRBJ1-4
D gene: NA

CDR3 protein: CASSQVGAGGEAFF
V gene: TRBV4-1
J gene: TRBJ1-1
D gene: NA

CDR3 protein: CASSRTSGNYNEQFF
V gene: TRBV5-8
J gene: TRBJ2-1
D gene: TRBD2

CDR3 protein: CASSYKLAGGRVETQYF
V gene: TRBV6-6
J gene: TRBJ2-5
D gene: TRBD2

CDR3 protein: CASSPTENQPQHF
V gene: TRBV12-3/TRBV12-4
J gene: TRBJ1-5
D gene: NA

CDR3 protein: CASSPQTGRTLHF
V gene: TRBV7-2
J gene: TRBJ1-6
D gene: NA

CDR3 protein: CASSYAGTANEKLFF
V gene: TRBV12-3/TRBV12-4
J gene: TRBJ1-4
D gene: NA

CDR3 protein: CASRRDSHTEAFF
V gene: TRBV6-5
J gene: TRBJ1-1
D gene: TRBD1

CDR3 protein: CASSPQVGAYEQYF
V gene: TRBV4-2
J gene: TRBJ2-7
D gene: NA

CDR3 protein: CASSLRLAGGFDEQFF
V gene: TRBV7-2
J gene: TRBJ2-1
D gene: TRBD2

CDR3 protein: CASSFLESADTQYF
V gene: TRBV5-5
J gene: TRBJ2-3
D gene: NA

CDR3 protein: CSVGMNTEAFF
V gene: TRBV29-1
J gene: TRBJ1-1
D gene: NA

CDR3 protein: CASSTGTGYNEQYF
V gene: TRBV12-3/TRBV12-4
J gene: TRBJ2-7
D gene: TRBD1

CDR3 protein: CASSLQGIGELFF
V gene: TRBV27
J gene: TRBJ2-2
D gene: TRBD1

CDR3 protein: CSARGDPGTDFGNQPQHF
V gene: TRBV20-1
J gene: TRBJ1-5
D gene: NA

CDR3 protein: CASSVQGAPTDTQYF
V gene: TRBV5-1
J gene: TRBJ2-3
D gene: TRBD1

CDR3 protein: CASSLRAGQYTEAFF
V gene: TRBV7-2
J gene: TRBJ1-1
D gene: NA

CDR3 protein: CASSVEGIGPQETQYF
V gene: TRBV9
J gene: TRBJ2-5
D gene: NA

CDR3 protein: CASSADRVEQYF
V gene: TRBV5-1
J gene: TRBJ2-7
D gene: TRBD1

CDR3 protein: CASSFRDGYNEQFF
V gene: TRBV7-2
J gene: TRBJ2-1
D gene: NA

CDR3 protein: CASSRGTGPSTNEKLFF
V gene: TRBV5-1
J gene: TRBJ1-4
D gene: NA

CDR3 protein: CASSLSRDTDTQYF
V gene: TRBV7-3
J gene: TRBJ2-3
D gene: NA

CDR3 protein: CASSPSGGYEQYF
V gene: TRBV7-6
J gene: TRBJ2-7
D gene: TRBD2

CDR3 protein: CSARAIIIPGQGTGANVLTF
V gene: TRBV20-1
J gene: TRBJ2-6
D gene: TRBD1

CDR3 protein: CASSVQGGAFGELFF
V gene: TRBV9
J gene: TRBJ2-2
D gene: NA

CDR3 protein: CASSLAVGRNQPQHF
V gene: TRBV7-2
J gene: TRBJ1-5
D gene: NA

CDR3 protein: CASTQTGGITDTQYF
V gene: TRBV11-2
J gene: TRBJ2-3
D gene: TRBD1

CDR3 protein: CASSIAGQGKADTQYF
V gene: TRBV11-2
J gene: TRBJ2-3
D gene: TRBD1

CDR3 protein: CASSFGTAGDEQFF
V gene: TRBV11-2
J gene: TRBJ2-1
D gene: NA

CDR3 protein: CASSLGRGSYEQYF
V gene: TRBV27
J gene: TRBJ2-7
D gene: NA

CDR3 protein: CASKKDRGRTEAFF
V gene: TRBV6-5
J gene: TRBJ1-1
D gene: TRBD1

CDR3 protein: CASSQTYGPFDEQFF
V gene: TRBV7-2
J gene: TRBJ2-1
D gene: NA

CDR3 protein: CASSFNREKETQYF
V gene: TRBV7-2
J gene: TRBJ2-5
D gene: NA

CDR3 protein: CASSQGTTGEETQYF
V gene: TRBV7-9
J gene: TRBJ2-5
D gene: TRBD2

CDR3 protein: CASSYTPQTGWGTNTQYF
V gene: TRBV6-2/TRBV6-3
J gene: TRBJ2-3
D gene: TRBD1

CDR3 protein: CASSAVTGGRSNQPQHF
V gene: TRBV2
J gene: TRBJ1-5
D gene: TRBD1

CDR3 protein: CASSMAMENGVYGYTF
V gene: TRBV19
J gene: TRBJ1-2
D gene: NA

CDR3 protein: CASSYDPEGPRNTEAFF
V gene: TRBV6-2/TRBV6-3
J gene: TRBJ1-1
D gene: NA

CDR3 protein: CASSLSIRGETQYF
V gene: TRBV27
J gene: TRBJ2-5
D gene: NA

CDR3 protein: CASSSRVGTDTQYF
V gene: TRBV7-2
J gene: TRBJ2-3
D gene: NA

CDR3 protein: CASSFGQPQHF
V gene: TRBV12-3/TRBV12-4
J gene: TRBJ1-5
D gene: NA

CDR3 protein: CAAGLTANTEAFF
V gene: TRBV12-3/TRBV12-4
J gene: TRBJ1-1
D gene: NA